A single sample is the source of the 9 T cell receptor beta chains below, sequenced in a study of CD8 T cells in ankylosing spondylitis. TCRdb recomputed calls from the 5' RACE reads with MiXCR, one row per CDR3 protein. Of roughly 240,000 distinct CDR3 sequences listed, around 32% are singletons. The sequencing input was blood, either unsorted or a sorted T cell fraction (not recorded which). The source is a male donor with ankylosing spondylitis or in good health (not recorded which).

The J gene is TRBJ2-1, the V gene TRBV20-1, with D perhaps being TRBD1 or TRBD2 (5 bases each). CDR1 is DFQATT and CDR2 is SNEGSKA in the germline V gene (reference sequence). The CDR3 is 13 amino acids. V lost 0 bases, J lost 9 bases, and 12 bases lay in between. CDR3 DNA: TGCAGTGCTAGAGATTTGGACGGGACTGAGCAGTTCTTC. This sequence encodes CSARDLDGTEQFF.

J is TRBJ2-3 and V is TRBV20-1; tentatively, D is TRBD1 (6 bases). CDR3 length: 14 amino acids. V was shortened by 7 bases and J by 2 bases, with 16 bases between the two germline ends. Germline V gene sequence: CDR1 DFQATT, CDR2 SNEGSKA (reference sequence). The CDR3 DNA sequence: TGCAGTGTTCGTTCGGCAGGGGCCACAGATACGCAGTATTTT. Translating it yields CSVRSAGATDTQYF.

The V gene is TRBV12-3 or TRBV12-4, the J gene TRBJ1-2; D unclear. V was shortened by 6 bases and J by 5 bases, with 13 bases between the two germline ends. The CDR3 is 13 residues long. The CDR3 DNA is TGTGCCAGCAGCCCCCACTCGTCTTATGGCTACACCTTC. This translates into CASSPHSSYGYTF.

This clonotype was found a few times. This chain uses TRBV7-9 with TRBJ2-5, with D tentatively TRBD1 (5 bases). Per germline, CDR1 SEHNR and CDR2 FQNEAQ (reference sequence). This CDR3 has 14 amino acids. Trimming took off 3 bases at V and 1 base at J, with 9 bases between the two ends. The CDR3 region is CASSFGHPQETQYF. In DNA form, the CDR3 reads TGTGCCAGCAGCTTTGGACACCCCCAAGAGACCCAGTACTTC.

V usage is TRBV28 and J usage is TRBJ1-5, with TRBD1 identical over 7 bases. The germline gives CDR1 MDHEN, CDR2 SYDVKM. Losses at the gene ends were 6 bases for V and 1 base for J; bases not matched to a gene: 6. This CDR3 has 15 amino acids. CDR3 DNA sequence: TGTGCCAGCAGCGAGACAGGGCTGAGCAATCAGCCCCAGCATTTT. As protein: CASSETGLSNQPQHF. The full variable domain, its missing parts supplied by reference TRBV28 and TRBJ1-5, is DVKVTQSSRYLVKRTGEKVFLECVQDMDHENMFWYRQDPGLGLRLIYFSYDVKMKEKGDIPEGYSVSREKKERFSLILESASTNQTSMYLCASSETGLSNQPQHFGDGTRLSIL.

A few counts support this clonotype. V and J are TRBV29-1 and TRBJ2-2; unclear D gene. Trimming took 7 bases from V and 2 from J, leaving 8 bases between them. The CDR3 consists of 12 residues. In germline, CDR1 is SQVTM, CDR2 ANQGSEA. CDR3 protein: CSAPKNTGELFF. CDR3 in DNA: TGCAGCGCCCCTAAAAACACCGGGGAGCTGTTTTTT.

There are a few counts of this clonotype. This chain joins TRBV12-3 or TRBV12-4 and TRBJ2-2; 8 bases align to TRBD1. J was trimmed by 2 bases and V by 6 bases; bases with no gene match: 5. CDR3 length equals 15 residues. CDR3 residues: CASRLQGGNTGELFF. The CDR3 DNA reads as TGTGCCAGCAGGCTACAGGGGGGTAACACCGGGGAGCTGTTTTTT.

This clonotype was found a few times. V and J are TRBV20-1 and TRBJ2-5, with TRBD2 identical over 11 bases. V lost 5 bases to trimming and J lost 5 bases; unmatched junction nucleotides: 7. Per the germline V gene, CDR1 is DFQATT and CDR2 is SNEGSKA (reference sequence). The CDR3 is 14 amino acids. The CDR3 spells CSADTSGGLETQYF. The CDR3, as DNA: TGCAGTGCTGATACTAGCGGGGGTTTGGAGACCCAGTACTTC.

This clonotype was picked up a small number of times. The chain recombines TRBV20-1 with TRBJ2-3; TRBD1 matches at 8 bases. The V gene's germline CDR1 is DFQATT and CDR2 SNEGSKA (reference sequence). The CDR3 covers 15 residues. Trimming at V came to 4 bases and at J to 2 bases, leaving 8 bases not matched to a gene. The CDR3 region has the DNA TGCAGTGCTATCCTGACAGGGGAGCCCACAGATACGCAGTATTTT. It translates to CSAILTGEPTDTQYF.